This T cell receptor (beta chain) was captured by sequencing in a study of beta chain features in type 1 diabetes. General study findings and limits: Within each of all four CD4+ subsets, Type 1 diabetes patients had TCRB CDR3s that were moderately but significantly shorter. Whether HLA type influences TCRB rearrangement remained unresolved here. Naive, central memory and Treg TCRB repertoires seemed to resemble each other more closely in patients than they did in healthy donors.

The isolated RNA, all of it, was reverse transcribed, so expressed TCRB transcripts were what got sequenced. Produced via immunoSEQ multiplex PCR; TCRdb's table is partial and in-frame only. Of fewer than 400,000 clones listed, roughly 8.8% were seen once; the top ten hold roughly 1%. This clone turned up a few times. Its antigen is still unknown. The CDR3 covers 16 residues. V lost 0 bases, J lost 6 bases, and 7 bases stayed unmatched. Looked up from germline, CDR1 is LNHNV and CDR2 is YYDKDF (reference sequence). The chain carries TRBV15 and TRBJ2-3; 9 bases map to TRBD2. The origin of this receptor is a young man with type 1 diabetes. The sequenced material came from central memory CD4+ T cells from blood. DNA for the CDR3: TGTGCCACCAGCAGAGATGCCCTAGCGGGGTCCGATACGCAGTATTTT. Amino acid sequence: CATSRDALAGSDTQYF.